A single sample gave rise to the 25 T cell receptor beta chains below, sequenced in a study of metastatic and nonmetastatic thyroid tumors. TCRdb re-called clones via MiXCR from the PCR reads. The data contain about 40,000 clones, 9.5% to 12% of them singletons. Patients underwent thyroid surgery, and none had received any treatment before it. Source material: blood. All receptors derive from a female donor with papillary thyroid cancer or a benign thyroid nodule (not recorded which). Some clones in this sample may be carry-over from other donors' samples.

This clone was seen repeatedly, ten times or more. The chain recombines TRBV28 with TRBJ1-6; weak D call: TRBD1 (5 bases). The CDR3 consists of 15 residues. The germline V and J ends were trimmed by 9 bases and 1 base, with 13 bases remaining between them. Per germline, CDR1 MDHEN and CDR2 SYDVKM. The CDR3 region has the DNA TGTGCCAGTTGGGGGGGTATTTCCTATAATTCACCCCTCCACTTT. Its translation is CASWGGISYNSPLHF.

In this sample, this clone turned up many times. The V gene is TRBV28, the J gene TRBJ2-7; 10 bases are shared with TRBD2. The CDR3 runs to 15 residues. The germline V gene encodes CDR1 MDHEN and CDR2 SYDVKM. After removal of 7 bases from V and 2 bases from J, the junction contained 8 bases not matched to a gene. Here the CDR3 DNA reads TGTGCCAGCACCCCAAGCGGGAGGGCCACCTACGAGCAGTACTTC. Translating gives CASTPSGRATYEQYF. The variable domain in full, with the rest retrieved from reference TRBV28 and TRBJ2-7, is DVKVTQSSRYLVKRTGEKVFLECVQDMDHENMFWYRQDPGLGLRLIYFSYDVKMKEKGDIPEGYSVSREKKERFSLILESASTNQTSMYLCASTPSGRATYEQYFGPGTRLTVT.

This clone has at least ten counts. The chain couples TRBV7-8 to TRBJ1-6; D remains ambiguous. The CDR3 consists of 14 residues. The V gene lost 1 base and the J gene lost 4 bases, with 5 bases spanning the gap. Germline lookup yields CDR1 SGHVS and CDR2 FQNEAQ. The CDR3 loop reads CASSLDGYNSPLHF. CDR3 coding DNA: TGTGCCAGCAGCTTAGACGGTTATAATTCACCCCTCCACTTT.

This clone was seen repeatedly, ten times or more. The chain carries TRBV18 and TRBJ1-4; the match to TRBD1 covers 10 bases. Germline V gives CDR1 KGHSH, CDR2 LQKENI. The V and J ends lost 0 bases and 5 bases, in that order; junction bases with no gene match: 0. The CDR3 has 15 amino acids. The CDR3 protein is CASSPPGQGNEKLFF. The CDR3 DNA sequence: TGTGCCAGCTCACCACCGGGACAGGGGAATGAAAAACTGTTTTTT.

In this sample, this clone turned up many times. The chain carries TRBV2 and TRBJ2-7, with D perhaps matching TRBD1 (5 bases). The CDR3 length is 14 residues. Trimming stripped 7 bases from V and 0 bases from J, with 13 bases between. In germline, CDR1 is SNHLY, CDR2 FYNNEI. In nucleotides, the CDR3 is TGTGCCAGCATCCCAGGGCCCGACTCCTACGAGCAGTACTTC. Translated, it gives CASIPGPDSYEQYF.

A word on this clone: An end of the junction does not agree with germline; a read error may underlie this. The CDR3 coding sequence is TGCGCCAGCAGCTTGGGGGATGGAGACACCATATATTTT. The encoded protein is CASSLGDGDTIYF. The chain uses TRBV5-1 and TRBJ1-3; D is ambiguous. Germline V CDR1 and CDR2: SGHRS, YFSETQ. The CDR3 sequence is 13 residues long.

This clone was counted at least ten times. V and J are TRBV10-3 and TRBJ1-5, with 7 bases lining up with TRBD1. CDR1 is ENHRY, CDR2 SYGVKD, per germline. This CDR3 has 16 amino acids. The V segment lost 10 bases and the J segment 3 bases; nucleotides outside the gene matches: 15. The CDR3 spells CATRGEGGRNNQPQHF. The CDR3 nucleotides read TGTGCCACCAGGGGGGAGGGAGGCCGAAACAATCAGCCCCAGCATTTT.

This clone has ten or more counts. CDR3 nucleotide sequence: TGCAGTGCTAGAGTTTCGGGGGACTTAGGCACTGAAGCTTTCTTT. Its translation is CSARVSGDLGTEAFF. This chain uses TRBV20-1 with TRBJ1-1; weak D call: TRBD1 (5 bases). This CDR3 has 15 residues. Germline CDR1 DFQATT, CDR2 SNEGSKA (reference sequence). V shed 1 base and J shed 4 bases, with 16 bases lying between them.

This clone showed up just a few times. CDR3 sequence: CASSVSGTSGGRSYF. DNA for the CDR3: TGTGCCAGCAGTGTCTCCGGGACTAGCGGGGGTAGAAGTTACTTC. The rearrangement uses TRBV12-3 or TRBV12-4 and TRBJ2-5; the match to TRBD2 covers 14 bases. The CDR3 has 15 residues. V trimming: 5 bases; J trimming: 14 bases; junction bases outside the gene matches: 13.

This clone came up many times. This chain links TRBV5-1 with TRBJ2-1; weak D call: TRBD2 (6 bases). CDR3 size: 14 residues. Germline V gives CDR1 SGHRS, CDR2 YFSETQ. The V gene lost 0 bases and the J gene lost 8 bases, with 12 bases spanning the gap. The CDR3 protein is CASSLEDYSDEQFF. The CDR3 DNA reads TGCGCCAGCAGCTTGGAGGACTATTCCGATGAGCAGTTCTTC.

This chain connects TRBV5-6 to TRBJ1-2; 7 positions agree with TRBD1. Germline lookup yields CDR1 SGHDT and CDR2 YYEEEE. The CDR3 is 14 residues long. Trimming removed 4 bases from V and 1 base from J; junction bases left unmatched: 4. The CDR3 reads CASSVRDSNYGYTF. Written as DNA, the CDR3 is TGTGCCAGCAGCGTCAGGGACAGTAACTATGGCTACACCTTC. The variable domain in full, completed from reference TRBV5-6 and TRBJ1-2, reads DAGVTQSPTHLIKTRGQQVTLRCSPKSGHDTVSWYQQALGQGPQFIFQYYEEEERQRGNFPDRFSGHQFPNYSSELNVNALLLGDSALYLCASSVRDSNYGYTFGSGTRLTVV.

With regard to this clone: A read error is possible here, since a much larger clone lies one base away. The rearrangement joins TRBV3-1 to TRBJ1-1; D is ambiguous. From germline, CDR1 is LGHDT and CDR2 YNNKEL (reference sequence). This CDR3 spans 17 amino acids. The CDR3 region is CANSQDPAKGYSAEAFF. The CDR3 DNA follows: TGTGCCAACAGCCAAGATCCAGCCAAGGGCTACTCCGCTGAAGCTTTCTTT.

This clone was observed at least ten times. This may be a read error: a much more frequent sequence differs by one nucleotide. Other nucleotide sequences in the sample specify the same CDR3. The genes are TRBV20-1 and TRBJ2-5; 8 bases map to TRBD2. This CDR3 is built from 16 residues. Germline loops: CDR1 DFQATT, CDR2 SNEGSKA (reference sequence). With 3 bases clipped from V and 9 bases from J, the junction kept 18 bases outside the gene matches. CDR3 sequence: CSARRLVAGLQRAQYF. The CDR3, as DNA: TGCAGTGCTAGGCGCTTGGTAGCGGGGCTACAAAGGGCCCAGTACTTC.

In this sample, this clone turned up many times. The chain is built from TRBV28 and TRBJ1-2; TRBD1 matches 7 bases. This CDR3 has 15 amino acids. Per the germline V gene, CDR1 is MDHEN and CDR2 is SYDVKM. Losses at the gene ends were 4 bases for V and 3 bases for J; bases not matched to a gene: 8. The CDR3 here is CASSSPRGRHYGYTF. DNA of the CDR3: TGTGCCAGCAGTTCACCGAGGGGGCGCCACTATGGCTACACCTTC.

This clone was observed at least ten times. The chain combines TRBV5-1 with TRBJ2-7; D is possibly TRBD1 (5 bases). Looked up from germline, CDR1 is SGHRS and CDR2 is YFSETQ. This CDR3 contains 13 residues. V gave up 1 base and J gave up 6 bases, with 11 bases separating them. CDR3 coding DNA: TGCGCCAGCAGCTTGAATCAGGGCTCCGAGCAGTACTTC. This gives the protein CASSLNQGSEQYF. Full variable domain (rest looked up from reference TRBV5-1 and TRBJ2-7): KAGVTQTPRYLIKTRGQQVTLSCSPISGHRSVSWYQQTPGQGLQFLFEYFSETQRNKGNFPGRFSGRQFSNSRSEMNVSTLELGDSALYLCASSLNQGSEQYFGPGTRLTVT.

This clone occurred many times. The chain links TRBV19 to TRBJ1-1, with TRBD1 matching over 8 bases. CDR1 and CDR2 (germline): LNHDA, SQIVND (reference sequence). V shed 6 bases and J 2 bases; nucleotides not matched to a gene: 5. The CDR3 is 14 residues long. The CDR3 DNA reads as TGTGCCAGTAGCCGACAGGGGCGAAACACTGAAGCTTTCTTT. It yields the protein CASSRQGRNTEAFF.

This clone was counted ten times or more. This rearrangement joins TRBV20-1 to TRBJ2-3; 10 bases line up with TRBD2. The CDR3 totals 15 residues. CDR1 and CDR2 (germline): DFQATT, SNEGSKA (reference sequence). With V trimmed by 6 bases and J by 2 bases, 8 bases remained unmatched. CDR3 nucleotides: TGCAGTGCGGTGGTAGCGGGAGGTGACACAGATACGCAGTATTTT. This codes for CSAVVAGGDTDTQYF.

In its sample, this clone was seen many times. A much more abundant neighbour one base away suggests this may be a read error. The chain recombines TRBV2 with TRBJ1-2; D is unclear. The CDR3 runs 13 residues. The ends were cut back, 7 bases at V and 6 bases at J, with 15 bases in the middle. Germline CDR1 reads SNHLY; CDR2 reads FYNNEI. CDR3 in DNA: TGTGCCAGCAACTCGGACGGGGATGATGGCTACACCTTC. Protein sequence: CASNSDGDDGYTF. Filled out from reference TRBV2 and TRBJ1-2, the complete variable domain reads EPEVTQTPSHQVTQMGQEVILRCVPISNHLYFYWYRQILGQKVEFLVSFYNNEISEKSEIFDDQFSVERPDGSNFTLKIRSTKLEDSAMYFCASNSDGDDGYTFGSGTRLTVV.

The table lists this clone with many counts. The rearrangement joins TRBV6-2 or TRBV6-3 to TRBJ1-1; TRBD1 aligns across 7 bases. This CDR3 has 15 amino acids. J lost 4 bases, V lost 2 bases, and 7 bases had no gene match. Germline assignment: CDR1 MNHEY and CDR2 SVGEGT. For the CDR3, the DNA is TGTGCCAGCAGTTACAGGGGGCGCGACGGCACTGAAGCTTTCTTT. Translating it yields CASSYRGRDGTEAFF.

This clone was seen many times. The rearrangement uses TRBV6-1 and TRBJ1-3, with TRBD1 matching over 7 bases. CDR1 MNHNS and CDR2 SASEGT come from the germline V gene. Trimming removed 7 bases from V and 3 bases from J; junction bases left unmatched: 6. The CDR3 spans 14 residues. The CDR3 nucleotides are TGTGCCAGCATCCAAGCAGGGGGTGGAAACACCATATATTTT. Amino acids: CASIQAGGGNTIYF.

This chain joins TRBV6-1 and TRBJ2-7, with 9 bases identical to TRBD1. Per germline, CDR1 MNHNS and CDR2 SASEGT. This CDR3 spans 15 amino acids. V was clipped by 1 base and J by 4 bases; unmatched bases: 5. CDR3 coding DNA: TGTGCCAGCAGTGAAGAAATACAGGGGGCATACGAGCAGTACTTC. It translates to CASSEEIQGAYEQYF.

This clone counts as medium-sized. V gene TRBV20-1 combines with J gene TRBJ2-3; D might be TRBD1 (5 bases). Germline CDR1 DFQATT, CDR2 SNEGSKA (reference sequence). This CDR3 is 16 amino acids long. Trimming took 6 bases from V and 2 from J, leaving 21 bases between them. The CDR3 is CSASPRADTSTDTQYF. The CDR3 bases are TGCAGTGCCAGCCCCAGGGCGGACACCTCCACAGATACGCAGTATTTT.

This clone has at least ten counts. This chain uses TRBV7-9 with TRBJ2-1, with 7 bases lining up with TRBD2. The V gene's germline CDR1 is SEHNR and CDR2 FQNEAQ (reference sequence). The CDR3 is 14 amino acids. The ends lost 5 bases at V and 8 bases at J; junction bases unmatched: 9. This CDR3 reads CASSPDGGYHEQFF. In nucleotides, the CDR3 is TGTGCCAGCAGCCCCGACGGGGGGTACCATGAGCAGTTCTTC. Combining the CDR3 with reference TRBV7-9 and TRBJ2-1 gives the whole variable domain DTGVSQNPRHKITKRGQNVTFRCDPISEHNRLYWYRQTLGQGPEFLTYFQNEAQLEKSRLLSDRFSAERPKGSFSTLEIQRTEQGDSAMYLCASSPDGGYHEQFFGPGTRLTVL.

This clone has at least ten counts. CDR3 amino acids: CASSPAGEWQTQYF. The DNA for the CDR3 is TGTGCCAGCAGCCCCGCGGGGGAGTGGCAGACCCAGTACTTC. This sequence joins TRBV5-4 and TRBJ2-5; 7 bases are shared with TRBD2. The V gene's germline CDR1 is SGHNT and CDR2 YYREEE (reference sequence). V dropped 4 bases and J dropped 6; count of bases not matched to a gene: 9. This CDR3 contains 14 residues.

This clone was seen many times. The junction does not match germline at one end; this may be a read error. V is TRBV4-1 and J is TRBJ2-3; 8 positions agree with TRBD2. Germline CDR1 and CDR2: MGHRA and YSYEKL. CDR3 length equals 16 residues. CDR3 in amino acids: CVSSPDPGGITDTQYF. The CDR3 DNA reads TGCGTCAGCAGCCCAGACCCGGGAGGGATCACAGATACGCAGTATTTT.